The 3 T cell receptor beta chains below all came from one sample that was sequenced in a study of T cells after yellow fever vaccination. TCRdb recomputed calls from the 5' RACE reads with MiXCR, one row per CDR3 protein. The table includes 300,000 to 450,000 distinct CDR3 sequences, approximately 5.7% detected once. Sequences were derived from PBMCs, sampled 5 days after the yellow fever booster vaccination. The origin of the receptors is a man between 25 and 39 years old who received the YFV17D yellow fever vaccine.

This clonotype was counted ten times or more. The rearrangement uses TRBV7-2 and TRBJ2-2; possible D gene TRBD1, 5 bases. This CDR3 is 15 amino acids long. Germline V gives CDR1 SGHTA, CDR2 FQGNSA. Between the trimmed V and J ends, which lost 0 bases and 6 bases, there was a span of 11 bases. CDR3 nucleotides: TGTGCCAGCAGCTTAGCGGGCAGGGTGGCCGGGGAGCTGTTTTTT. Translating it yields CASSLAGRVAGELFF.

This clonotype was detected many times. The chain joins TRBV12-3 or TRBV12-4 to TRBJ1-1; unclear D gene. The germline V and J ends were trimmed by 3 bases and 11 bases, with 13 bases remaining between them. The CDR3 extends over 12 amino acids. This CDR3 reads CASSFAGAEAFF. The CDR3, as DNA: TGTGCCAGCAGTTTTGCGGGTGCGGAGGCTTTCTTT.

This clonotype was found a few times. This chain links TRBV6-2 or TRBV6-3 with TRBJ2-1; weak D call: TRBD2 (5 bases). V lost 4 bases to trimming and J lost 0 bases, with 16 bases between them. CDR1 is MNHEY, CDR2 SVGEGT, per germline. This CDR3 is 17 amino acids long. The CDR3 loop reads CASSLDVATSSYNEQFF. As DNA, the CDR3 is TGTGCCAGCAGTTTAGACGTAGCGACCAGCTCCTACAATGAGCAGTTCTTC.